The clone carrying this T cell receptor beta chain was observed a handful of times. Its antigen is not identified. The source of the sample is a study of T-cell reconstitution after alpha-beta-depleted transplantation in children. Study-level findings and limits: The authors attributed T-cell counts and diversity one year after transplant mostly to newly produced T cells. Some patients' high day-60 TCRbeta diversity was traced to surviving recipient T cells and thymic progenitors. Alpha-beta T cells about two months after transplant reportedly derived from several hundred expanded graft clones.

The library targeted TCRbeta and was prepared with unique molecular identifiers. TCRdb analysed the PCR reads with MiXCR anew, one entry per CDR3 protein. The table includes about 300,000 distinct CDR3 sequences, 6% to 10% detected once. In germline, CDR1 is DFQATT, CDR2 SNEGSKA (reference sequence). This CDR3 contains 18 residues. The trim removed 4 bases at V and 1 base at J, leaving 15 bases unmatched. V is TRBV20-1 and J is TRBJ1-2; 10 bases line up with TRBD1. This receptor was taken from a female patient aged 2-15 years who had a stem cell transplant for Fanconi anemia, so the T cells may come from the graft donor. The specimen comprised peripheral blood, sampled 360 days after TCRalphabeta/CD19-depleted stem cell transplant. For the CDR3, the DNA is TGCAGTGCTATTAACCCTAATGACAGGGGGCGCAGTAACTATGGCTACACCTTC. Translating it yields CSAINPNDRGRSNYGYTF.